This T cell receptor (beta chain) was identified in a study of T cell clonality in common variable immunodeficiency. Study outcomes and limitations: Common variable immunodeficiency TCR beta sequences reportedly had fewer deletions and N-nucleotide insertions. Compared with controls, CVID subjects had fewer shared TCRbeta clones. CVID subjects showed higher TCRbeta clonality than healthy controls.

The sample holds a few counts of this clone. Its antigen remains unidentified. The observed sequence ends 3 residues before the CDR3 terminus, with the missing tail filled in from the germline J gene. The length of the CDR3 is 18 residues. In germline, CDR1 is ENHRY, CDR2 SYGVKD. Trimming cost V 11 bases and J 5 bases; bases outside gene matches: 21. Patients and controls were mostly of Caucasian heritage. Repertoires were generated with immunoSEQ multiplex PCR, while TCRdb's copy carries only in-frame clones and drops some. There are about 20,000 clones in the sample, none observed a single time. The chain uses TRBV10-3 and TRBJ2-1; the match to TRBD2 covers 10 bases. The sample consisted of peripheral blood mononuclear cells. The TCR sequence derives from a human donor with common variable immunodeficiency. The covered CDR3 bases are TGTGCCGTCACCCGGGGGAGGTCTAGCGGGGGTTTAAACAATGAG. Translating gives CAVTRGRSSGGLNNE. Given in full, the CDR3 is CAVTRGRSSGGLNNEQFF.